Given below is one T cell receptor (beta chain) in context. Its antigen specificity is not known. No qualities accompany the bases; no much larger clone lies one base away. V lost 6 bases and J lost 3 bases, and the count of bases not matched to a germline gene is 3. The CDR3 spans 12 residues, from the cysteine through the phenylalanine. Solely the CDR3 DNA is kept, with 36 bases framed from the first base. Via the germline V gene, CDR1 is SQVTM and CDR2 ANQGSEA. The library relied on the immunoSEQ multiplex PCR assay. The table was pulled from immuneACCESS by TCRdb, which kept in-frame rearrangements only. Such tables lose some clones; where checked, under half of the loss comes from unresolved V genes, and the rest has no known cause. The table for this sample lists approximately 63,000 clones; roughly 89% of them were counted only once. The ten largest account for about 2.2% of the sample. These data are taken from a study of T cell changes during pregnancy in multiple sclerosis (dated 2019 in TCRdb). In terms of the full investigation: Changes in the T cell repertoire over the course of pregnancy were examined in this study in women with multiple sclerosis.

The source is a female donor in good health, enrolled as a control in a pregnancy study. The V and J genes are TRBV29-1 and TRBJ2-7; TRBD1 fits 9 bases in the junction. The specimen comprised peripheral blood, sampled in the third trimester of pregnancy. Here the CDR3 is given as CSVTGGDYEQYF. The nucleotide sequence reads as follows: TGCAGCGTAACAGGGGGCGACTACGAGCAGTACTTC.